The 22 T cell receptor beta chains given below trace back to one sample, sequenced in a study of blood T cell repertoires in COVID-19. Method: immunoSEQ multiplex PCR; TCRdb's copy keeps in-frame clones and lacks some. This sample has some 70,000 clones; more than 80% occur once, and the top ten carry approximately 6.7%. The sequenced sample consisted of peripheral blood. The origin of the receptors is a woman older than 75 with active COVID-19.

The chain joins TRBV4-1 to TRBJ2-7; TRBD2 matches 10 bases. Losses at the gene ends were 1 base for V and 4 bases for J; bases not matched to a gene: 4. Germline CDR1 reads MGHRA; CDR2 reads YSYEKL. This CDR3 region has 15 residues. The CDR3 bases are TGCGCCAGCAGCCAAGTAGGTAGCGGGAGGTACGAGCAGTACTTC. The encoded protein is CASSQVGSGRYEQYF.

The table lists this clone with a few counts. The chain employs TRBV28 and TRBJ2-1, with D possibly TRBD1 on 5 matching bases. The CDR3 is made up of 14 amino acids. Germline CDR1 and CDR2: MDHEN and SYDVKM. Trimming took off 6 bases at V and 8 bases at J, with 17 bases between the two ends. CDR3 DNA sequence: TGTGCCAGCAGCGGACACTATGGTCTAGATGAGCAGTTCTTC. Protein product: CASSGHYGLDEQFF.

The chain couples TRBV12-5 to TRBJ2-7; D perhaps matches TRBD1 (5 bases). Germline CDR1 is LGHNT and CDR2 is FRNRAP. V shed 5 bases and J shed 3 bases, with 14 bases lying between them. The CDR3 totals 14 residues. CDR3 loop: CASGPSARGYEQYF. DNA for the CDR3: TGTGCTAGTGGTCCATCTGCAAGGGGCTACGAGCAGTACTTC.

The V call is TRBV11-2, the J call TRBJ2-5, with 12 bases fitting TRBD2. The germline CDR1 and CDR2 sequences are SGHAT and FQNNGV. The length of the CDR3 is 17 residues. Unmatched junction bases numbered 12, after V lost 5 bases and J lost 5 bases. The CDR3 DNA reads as TGTGCCAGCAGCCTCGGGGGGCCTAGCGGGAGGGTGGAGACCCAGTACTTC. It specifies CASSLGGPSGRVETQYF.

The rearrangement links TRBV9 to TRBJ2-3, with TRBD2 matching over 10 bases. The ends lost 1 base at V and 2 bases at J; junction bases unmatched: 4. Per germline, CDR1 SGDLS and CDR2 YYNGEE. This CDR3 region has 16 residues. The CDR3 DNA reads TGTGCCAGCAGCGTAAGGGGACTAGCGAACACAGATACGCAGTATTTT. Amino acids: CASSVRGLANTDTQYF.

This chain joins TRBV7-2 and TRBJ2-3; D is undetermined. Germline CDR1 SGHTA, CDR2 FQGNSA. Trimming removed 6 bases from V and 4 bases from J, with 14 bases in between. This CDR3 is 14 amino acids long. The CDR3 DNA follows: TGTGCCAGCAGGATTGATTGGAGTGCAGATACGCAGTATTTT. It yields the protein CASRIDWSADTQYF. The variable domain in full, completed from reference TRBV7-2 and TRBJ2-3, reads GAGVSQSPSNKVTEKGKDVELRCDPISGHTALYWYRQSLGQGLEFLIYFQGNSAPDKSGLPSDRFSAERTGGSVSTLTIQRTQQEDSAVYLCASRIDWSADTQYFGPGTRLTVL.

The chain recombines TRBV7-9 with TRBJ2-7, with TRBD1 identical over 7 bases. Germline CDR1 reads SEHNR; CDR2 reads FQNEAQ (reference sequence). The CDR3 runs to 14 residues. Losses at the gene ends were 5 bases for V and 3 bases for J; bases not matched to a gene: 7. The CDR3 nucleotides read TGTGCCAGCAGCCGGCCGGGACAGAGCTACGAGCAGTACTTC. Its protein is CASSRPGQSYEQYF.

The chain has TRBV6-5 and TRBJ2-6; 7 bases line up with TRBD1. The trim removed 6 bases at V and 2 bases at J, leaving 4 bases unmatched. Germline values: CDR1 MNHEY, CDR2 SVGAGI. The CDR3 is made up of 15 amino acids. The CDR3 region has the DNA TGTGCCAGCAGACGACAGGGTGCTGGGGCCAACGTCCTGACTTTC. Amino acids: CASRRQGAGANVLTF.

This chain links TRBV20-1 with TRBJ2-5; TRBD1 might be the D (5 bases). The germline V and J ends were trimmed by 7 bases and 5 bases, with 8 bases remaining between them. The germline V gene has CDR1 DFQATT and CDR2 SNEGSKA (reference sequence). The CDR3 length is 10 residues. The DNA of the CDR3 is TGCAGTGGGTCAGGGGAGACCCAGTACTTC. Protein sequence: CSGSGETQYF.

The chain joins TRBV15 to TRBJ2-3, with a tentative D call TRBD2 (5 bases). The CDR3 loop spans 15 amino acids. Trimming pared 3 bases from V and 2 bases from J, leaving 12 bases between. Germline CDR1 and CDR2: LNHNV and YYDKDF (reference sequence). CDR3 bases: TGTGCCACCAGCAGGGTAGCGCGGTCCACAGATACGCAGTATTTT. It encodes CATSRVARSTDTQYF.

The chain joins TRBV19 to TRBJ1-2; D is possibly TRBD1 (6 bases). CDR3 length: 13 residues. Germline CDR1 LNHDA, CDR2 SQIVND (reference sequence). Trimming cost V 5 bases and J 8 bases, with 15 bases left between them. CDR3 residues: CASSGGPLGGYTF. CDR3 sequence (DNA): TGTGCCAGTAGTGGGGGCCCCCTCGGGGGCTACACCTTC.

The CDR3 here is CASSYPTGTGSSEAFF. As DNA, the CDR3 is TGTGCCAGCAGTTACCCCACCGGGACAGGGTCTTCTGAAGCTTTCTTT. The chain combines TRBV6-6 with TRBJ1-1; 9 bases match TRBD1. The CDR3 consists of 16 residues. Germline CDR1 MNHNY, CDR2 SVGAGI (reference sequence). The V segment lost 2 bases and the J segment 6 bases; nucleotides outside the gene matches: 10.

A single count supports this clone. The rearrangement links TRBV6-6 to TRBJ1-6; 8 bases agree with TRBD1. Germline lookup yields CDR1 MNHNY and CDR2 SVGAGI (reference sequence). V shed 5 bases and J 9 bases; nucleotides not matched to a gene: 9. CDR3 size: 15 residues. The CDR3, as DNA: TGTGCCAGCAGTCCCCCGACAGGGGAAATTTCACCCCTCCACTTT. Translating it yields CASSPPTGEISPLHF.

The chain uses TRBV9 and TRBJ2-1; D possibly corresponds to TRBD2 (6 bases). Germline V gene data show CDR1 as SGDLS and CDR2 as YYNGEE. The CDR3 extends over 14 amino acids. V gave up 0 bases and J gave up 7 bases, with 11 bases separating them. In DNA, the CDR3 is TGTGCCAGCAGCGTAGAGGGCCGGGGGAATGAGCAGTTCTTC. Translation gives CASSVEGRGNEQFF. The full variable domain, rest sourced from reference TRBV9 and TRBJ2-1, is DSGVTQTPKHLITATGQRVTLRCSPRSGDLSVYWYQQSLDQGLQFLIQYYNGEERAKGNILERFSAQQFPDLHSELNLSSLELGDSALYFCASSVEGRGNEQFFGPGTRLTVL.

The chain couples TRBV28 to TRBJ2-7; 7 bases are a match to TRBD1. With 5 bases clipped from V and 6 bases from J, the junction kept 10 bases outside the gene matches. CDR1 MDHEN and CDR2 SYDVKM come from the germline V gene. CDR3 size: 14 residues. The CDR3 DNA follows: TGTGCCAGCAGTCCGACAGGGTACCTCTTCGAGCAGTACTTC. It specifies CASSPTGYLFEQYF.

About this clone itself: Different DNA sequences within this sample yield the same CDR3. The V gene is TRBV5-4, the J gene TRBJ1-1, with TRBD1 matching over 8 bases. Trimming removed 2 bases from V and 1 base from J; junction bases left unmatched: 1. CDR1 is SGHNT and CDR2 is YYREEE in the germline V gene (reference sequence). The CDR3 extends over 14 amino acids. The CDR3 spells CASSLDRGNTEAFF. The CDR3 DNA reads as TGTGCCAGCAGCTTAGACAGGGGGAACACTGAAGCTTTCTTT.

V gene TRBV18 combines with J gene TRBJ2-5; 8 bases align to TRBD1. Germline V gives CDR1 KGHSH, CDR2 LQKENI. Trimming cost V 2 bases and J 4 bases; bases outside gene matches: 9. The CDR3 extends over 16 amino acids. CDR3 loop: CASSPFLDREVETQYF. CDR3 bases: TGTGCCAGCTCACCATTTTTGGACAGGGAGGTAGAGACCCAGTACTTC.

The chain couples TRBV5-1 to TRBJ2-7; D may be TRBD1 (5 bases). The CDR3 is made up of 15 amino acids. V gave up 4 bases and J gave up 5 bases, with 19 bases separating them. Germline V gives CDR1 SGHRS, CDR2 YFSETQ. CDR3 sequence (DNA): TGCGCCAGCAGCGCGACCCCTAGGGTGGACAACGAGCAGTACTTC. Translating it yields CASSATPRVDNEQYF.

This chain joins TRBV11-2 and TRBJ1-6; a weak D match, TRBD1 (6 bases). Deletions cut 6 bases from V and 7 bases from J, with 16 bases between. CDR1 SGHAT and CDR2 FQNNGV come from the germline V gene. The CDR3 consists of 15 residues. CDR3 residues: CASRGYDRLNSPLHF. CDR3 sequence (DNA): TGTGCCAGCAGGGGATACGACAGGCTAAATTCACCCCTCCACTTT.

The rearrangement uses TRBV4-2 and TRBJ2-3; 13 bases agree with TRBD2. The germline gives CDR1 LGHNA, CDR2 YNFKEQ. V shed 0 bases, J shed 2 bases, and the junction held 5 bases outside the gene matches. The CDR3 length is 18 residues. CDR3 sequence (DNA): TGTGCCAGCAGCCAAGACGGACTAGCGGGAGAATCCACAGATACGCAGTATTTT. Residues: CASSQDGLAGESTDTQYF.

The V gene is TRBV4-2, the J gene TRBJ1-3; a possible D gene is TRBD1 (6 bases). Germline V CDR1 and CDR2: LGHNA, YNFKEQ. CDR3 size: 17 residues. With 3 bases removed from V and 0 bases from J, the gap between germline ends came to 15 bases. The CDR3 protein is CASSQGLIQGSGNTIYF. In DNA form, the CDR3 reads TGTGCCAGCAGCCAGGGCCTGATACAGGGCTCTGGAAACACCATATATTTT.

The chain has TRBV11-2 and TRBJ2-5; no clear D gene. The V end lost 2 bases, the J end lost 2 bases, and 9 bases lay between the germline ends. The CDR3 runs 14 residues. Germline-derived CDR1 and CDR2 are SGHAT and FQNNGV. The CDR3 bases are TGTGCCAGCAGCTTATCCCGGGTACAAGAGACCCAGTACTTC. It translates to CASSLSRVQETQYF.